The source of this TCR beta chain is a study of blood T cell repertoires in COVID-19. Patients at the Seattle site were enrolled during active infection and followed longitudinally. Per the original data handling: Counts of nucleated cells, estimated from reference gene primer amplification, were obtained. Assay used: immunoSEQ multiplex PCR; TCRdb lists only in-frame clones, some missing. Clone size and V and J calls were adopted from that table, with D and trimming inferred from the DNA. The sample lists approximately 150,000 clones, roughly 86% occurring once. CDR1 and CDR2 from the germline V gene are MDHEN and SYDVKM. The CDR3 is made up of 15 amino acids. V lost 5 bases to trimming and J lost 4 bases; unmatched junction nucleotides: 8.

This clonotype was sampled from a woman at least 80 years old with COVID-19, enrolled during active disease. This rearrangement joins TRBV28 to TRBJ1-5; 7 bases agree with TRBD1. Sequenced: peripheral blood. The CDR3 DNA follows: TGTGCCAGCAGTCTCTCATTACAGGGGAATCAGCCCCAGCATTTT. Translating it yields CASSLSLQGNQPQHF.